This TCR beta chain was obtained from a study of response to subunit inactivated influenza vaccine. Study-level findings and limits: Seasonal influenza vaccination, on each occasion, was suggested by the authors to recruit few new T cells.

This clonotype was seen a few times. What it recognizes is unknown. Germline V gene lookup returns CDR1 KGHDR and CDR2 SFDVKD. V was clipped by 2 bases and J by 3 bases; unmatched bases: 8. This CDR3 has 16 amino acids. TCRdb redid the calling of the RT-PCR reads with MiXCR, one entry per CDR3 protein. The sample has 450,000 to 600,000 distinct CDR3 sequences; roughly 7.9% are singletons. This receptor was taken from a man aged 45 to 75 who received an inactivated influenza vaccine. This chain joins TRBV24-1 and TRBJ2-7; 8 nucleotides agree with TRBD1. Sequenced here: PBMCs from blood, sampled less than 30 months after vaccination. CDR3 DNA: TGTGCCACCAGTGATTCTTCCAGGACAGGGATCTACGAGCAGTACTTC. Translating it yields CATSDSSRTGIYEQYF.